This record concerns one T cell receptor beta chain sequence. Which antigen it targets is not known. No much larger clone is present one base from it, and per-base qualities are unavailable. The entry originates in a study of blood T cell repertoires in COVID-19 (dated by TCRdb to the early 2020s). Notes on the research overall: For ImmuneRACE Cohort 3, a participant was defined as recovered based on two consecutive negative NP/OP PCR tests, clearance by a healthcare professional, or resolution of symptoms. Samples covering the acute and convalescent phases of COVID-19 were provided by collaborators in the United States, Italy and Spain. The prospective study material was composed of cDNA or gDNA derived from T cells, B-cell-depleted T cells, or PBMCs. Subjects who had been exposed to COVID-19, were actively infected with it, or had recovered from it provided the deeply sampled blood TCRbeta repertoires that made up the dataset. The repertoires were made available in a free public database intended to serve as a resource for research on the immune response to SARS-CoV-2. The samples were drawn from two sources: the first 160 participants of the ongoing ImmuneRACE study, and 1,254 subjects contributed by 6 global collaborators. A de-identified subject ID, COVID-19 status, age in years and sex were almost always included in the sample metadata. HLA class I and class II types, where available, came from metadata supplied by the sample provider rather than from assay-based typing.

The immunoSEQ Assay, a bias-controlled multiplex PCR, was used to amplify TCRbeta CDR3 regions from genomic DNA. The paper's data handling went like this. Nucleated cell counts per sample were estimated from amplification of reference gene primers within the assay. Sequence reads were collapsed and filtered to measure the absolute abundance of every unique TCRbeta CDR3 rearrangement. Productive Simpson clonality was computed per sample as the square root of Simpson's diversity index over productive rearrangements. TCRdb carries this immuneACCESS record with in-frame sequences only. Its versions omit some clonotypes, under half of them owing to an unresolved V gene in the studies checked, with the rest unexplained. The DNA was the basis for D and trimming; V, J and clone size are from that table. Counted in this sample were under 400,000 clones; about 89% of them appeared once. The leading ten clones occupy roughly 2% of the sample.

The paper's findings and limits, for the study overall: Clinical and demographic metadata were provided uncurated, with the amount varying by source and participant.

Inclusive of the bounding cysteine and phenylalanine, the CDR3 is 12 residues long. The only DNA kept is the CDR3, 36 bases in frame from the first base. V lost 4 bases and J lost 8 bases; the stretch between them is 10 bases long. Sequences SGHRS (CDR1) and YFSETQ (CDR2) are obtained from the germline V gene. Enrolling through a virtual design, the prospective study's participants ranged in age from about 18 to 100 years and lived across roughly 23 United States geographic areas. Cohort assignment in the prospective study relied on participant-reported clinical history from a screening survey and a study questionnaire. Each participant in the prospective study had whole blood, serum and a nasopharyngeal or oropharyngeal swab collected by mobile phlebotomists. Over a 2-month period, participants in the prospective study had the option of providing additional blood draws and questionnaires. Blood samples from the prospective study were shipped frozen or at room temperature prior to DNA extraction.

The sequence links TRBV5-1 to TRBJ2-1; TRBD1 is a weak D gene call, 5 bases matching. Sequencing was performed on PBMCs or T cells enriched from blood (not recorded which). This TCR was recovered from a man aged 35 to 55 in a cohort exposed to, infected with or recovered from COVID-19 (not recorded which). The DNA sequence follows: TGCGCCAGCAGCACTCAGGGTTATGAGCAGTTCTTC. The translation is CASSTQGYEQFF.